The clone carrying this T cell receptor beta chain was seen only a few times. Its cognate antigen is unknown. These data originate in a study of CD8 T cells in ankylosing spondylitis. Study-wide results and caveats: Significant enrichment of disease-linked clones was reportedly seen in matched ankylosing spondylitis synovial fluid. A TCR beta motif of under ten highly homologous variants appeared characteristic of ankylosing spondylitis blood.

A quantitative 5'-RACE method, one with molecular barcodes, was used to make TCR beta libraries. TCRdb analysed the 5' RACE reads with MiXCR anew, one entry per CDR3 protein. The table records more than 250,000 distinct CDR3 sequences, less than 10% of them present only once. The sequencing input was blood, either unsorted or a sorted T cell fraction (not recorded which). The receptor's source is a male donor with ankylosing spondylitis.

In DNA form, the CDR3 reads TGTGCCAGCAGCTCAAGAGGGTCAGGAGATGAAAAACTGTTTTTT. Translating gives CASSSRGSGDEKLFF. J is TRBJ1-4 and V is TRBV7-9; D not certain. Germline CDR1 reads SEHNR; CDR2 reads FQNEAQ (reference sequence). The CDR3 is made up of 15 amino acids. V lost 4 bases, J lost 6 bases, and 15 bases lay in between.